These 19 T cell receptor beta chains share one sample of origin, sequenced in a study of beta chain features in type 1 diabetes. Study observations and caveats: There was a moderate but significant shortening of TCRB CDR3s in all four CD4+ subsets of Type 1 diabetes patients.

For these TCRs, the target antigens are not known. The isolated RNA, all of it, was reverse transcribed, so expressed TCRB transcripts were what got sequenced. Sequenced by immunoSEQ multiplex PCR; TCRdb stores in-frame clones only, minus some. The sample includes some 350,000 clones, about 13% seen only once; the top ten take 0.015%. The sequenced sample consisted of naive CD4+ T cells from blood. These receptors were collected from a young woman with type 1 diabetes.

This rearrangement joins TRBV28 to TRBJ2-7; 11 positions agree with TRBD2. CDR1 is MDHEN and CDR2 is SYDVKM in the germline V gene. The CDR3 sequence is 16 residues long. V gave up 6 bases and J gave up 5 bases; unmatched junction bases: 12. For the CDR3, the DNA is TGTGCCAGCAGGAAACAACTAGCGGGAGCGTTCCACGAGCAGTACTTC. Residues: CASRKQLAGAFHEQYF.

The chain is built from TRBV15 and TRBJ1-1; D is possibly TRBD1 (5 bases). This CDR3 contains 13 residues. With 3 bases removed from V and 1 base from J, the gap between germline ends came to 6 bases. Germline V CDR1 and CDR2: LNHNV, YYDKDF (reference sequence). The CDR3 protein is CATSSQGNTEAFF. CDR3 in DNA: TGTGCCACCAGCAGCCAGGGGAACACTGAAGCTTTCTTT.

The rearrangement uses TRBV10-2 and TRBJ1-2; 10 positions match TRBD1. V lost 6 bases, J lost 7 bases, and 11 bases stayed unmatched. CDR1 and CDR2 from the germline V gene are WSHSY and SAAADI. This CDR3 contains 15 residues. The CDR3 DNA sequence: TGCGCCAGCAGGACCGGGACAGGGGAGGGCATTGGCTACACCTTC. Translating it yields CASRTGTGEGIGYTF.

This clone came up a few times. In nucleotides, the CDR3 is TGTGCCAGCAGTCCCCCTCCGGGCGGGAGGGCCTTGTACAATGAGCAGTTCTTC. Translation gives CASSPPPGGRALYNEQFF. V gene TRBV7-9 combines with J gene TRBJ2-1, with TRBD2 matching over 9 bases. Germline CDR1 SEHNR, CDR2 FQNEAQ (reference sequence). The V gene end was trimmed by 6 bases and the J gene end by 4 bases; junction bases not matched to a gene: 16. CDR3 length equals 18 residues.

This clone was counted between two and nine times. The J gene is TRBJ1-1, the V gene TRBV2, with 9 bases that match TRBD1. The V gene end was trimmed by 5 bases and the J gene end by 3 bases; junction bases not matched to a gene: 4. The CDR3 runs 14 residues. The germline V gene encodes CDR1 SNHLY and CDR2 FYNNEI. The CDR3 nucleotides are TGTGCCAGCAGTCCCGGGACAGGGCACACTGAAGCTTTCTTT. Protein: CASSPGTGHTEAFF.

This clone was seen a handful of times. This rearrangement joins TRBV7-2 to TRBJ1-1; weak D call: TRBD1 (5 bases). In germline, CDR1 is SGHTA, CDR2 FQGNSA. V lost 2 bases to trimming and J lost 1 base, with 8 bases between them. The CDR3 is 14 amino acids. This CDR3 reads CASSLRDRNTEAFF. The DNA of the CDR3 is TGTGCCAGCAGCTTAAGAGACAGGAACACTGAAGCTTTCTTT.

DNA for the CDR3: TGTGCCAGCAGCTTCGTGGCGGGAGGCCAAGGGGAGCAGTTCTTC. It translates to CASSFVAGGQGEQFF. The chain carries TRBV7-9 and TRBJ2-1, with 8 positions matching TRBD2. This CDR3 comprises 15 residues. The germline gives CDR1 SEHNR, CDR2 FQNEAQ (reference sequence). Trimming cost V 3 bases and J 10 bases; bases outside gene matches: 11.

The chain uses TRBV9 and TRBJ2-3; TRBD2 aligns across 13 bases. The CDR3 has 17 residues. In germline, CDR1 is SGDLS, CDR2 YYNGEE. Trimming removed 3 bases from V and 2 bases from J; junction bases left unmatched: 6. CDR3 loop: CASSARLAGGITDTQYF. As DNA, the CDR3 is TGTGCCAGCAGCGCCAGACTAGCGGGAGGCATCACAGATACGCAGTATTTT.

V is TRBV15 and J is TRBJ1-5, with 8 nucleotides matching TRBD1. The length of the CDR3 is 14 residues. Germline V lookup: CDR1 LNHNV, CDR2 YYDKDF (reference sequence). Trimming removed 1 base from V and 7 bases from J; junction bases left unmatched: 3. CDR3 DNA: TGTGCCACCAGCAGAGGTCAGGGGGCACAGCCCCAGCATTTT. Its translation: CATSRGQGAQPQHF.

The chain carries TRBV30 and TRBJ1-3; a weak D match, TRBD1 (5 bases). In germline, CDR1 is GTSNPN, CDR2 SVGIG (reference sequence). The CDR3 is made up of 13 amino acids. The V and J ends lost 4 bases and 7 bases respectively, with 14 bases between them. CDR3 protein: CAWIRDFGNTIYF. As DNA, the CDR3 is TGTGCCTGGATTAGGGACTTTGGGAACACCATATATTTT.

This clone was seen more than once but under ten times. The CDR3 region is CASSQGSDQPQHF. CDR3 coding DNA: TGTGCCAGCAGTCAGGGGTCGGATCAGCCCCAGCATTTT. V usage is TRBV2 and J usage is TRBJ1-5; the D gene is possibly TRBD1 (6 bases). CDR3 length: 13 residues. Between the trimmed V and J ends, which lost 5 bases and 5 bases, there was a span of 10 bases. Germline CDR1 SNHLY, CDR2 FYNNEI.

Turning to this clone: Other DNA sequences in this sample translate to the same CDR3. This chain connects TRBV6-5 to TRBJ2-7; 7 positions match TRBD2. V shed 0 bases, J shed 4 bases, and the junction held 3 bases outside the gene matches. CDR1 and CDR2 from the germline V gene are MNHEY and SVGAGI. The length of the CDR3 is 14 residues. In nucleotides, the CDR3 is TGTGCCAGCAGTTACTCGGCCGGGGGGTACGAGCAGTACGTC. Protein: CASSYSAGGYEQYV.

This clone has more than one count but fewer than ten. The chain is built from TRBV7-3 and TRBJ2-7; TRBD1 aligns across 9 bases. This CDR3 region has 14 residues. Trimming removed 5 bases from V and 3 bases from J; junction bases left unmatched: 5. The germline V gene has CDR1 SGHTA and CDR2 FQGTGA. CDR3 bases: TGTGCCAGCAGCCGGGGACAGGGTGACTACGAGCAGTACTTC. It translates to CASSRGQGDYEQYF.

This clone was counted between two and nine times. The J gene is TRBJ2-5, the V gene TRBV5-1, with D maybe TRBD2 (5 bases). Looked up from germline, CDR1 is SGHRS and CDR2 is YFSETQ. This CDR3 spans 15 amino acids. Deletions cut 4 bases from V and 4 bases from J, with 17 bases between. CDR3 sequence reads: CASSLALASTETQYF. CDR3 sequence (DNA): TGCGCCAGCAGCCTGGCTCTAGCCTCGACAGAGACCCAGTACTTC.

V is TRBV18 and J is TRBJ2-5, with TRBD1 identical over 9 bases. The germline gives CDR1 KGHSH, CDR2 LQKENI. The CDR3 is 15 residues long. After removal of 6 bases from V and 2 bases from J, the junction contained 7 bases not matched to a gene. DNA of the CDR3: TGTGCCAGCTCGCCCGGGACAGGGAAACAAGAGACCCAGTACTTC. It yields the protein CASSPGTGKQETQYF. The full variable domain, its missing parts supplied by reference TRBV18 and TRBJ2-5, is NAGVMQNPRHLVRRRGQEARLRCSPMKGHSHVYWYRQLPEEGLKFMVYLQKENIIDESGMPKERFSAEFPKEGPSILRIQQVVRGDSAAYFCASSPGTGKQETQYFGPGTRLLVL.

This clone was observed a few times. CDR3 sequence reads: CASSLGERTDTQYF. Here the CDR3 DNA reads TGCGCCAGCAGCTTGGGCGAGCGCACAGATACGCAGTATTTT. The chain employs TRBV5-1 and TRBJ2-3; D unresolved. CDR1 is SGHRS, CDR2 YFSETQ, per germline. Deletions cut 0 bases from V and 1 base from J, with 6 bases between. The CDR3 length is 14 residues.

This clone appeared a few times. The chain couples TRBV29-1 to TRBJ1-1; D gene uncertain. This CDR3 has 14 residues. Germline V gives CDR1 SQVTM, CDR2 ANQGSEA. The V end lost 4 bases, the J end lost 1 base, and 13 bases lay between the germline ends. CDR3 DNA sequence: TGCAGCGTTGGGAGGGAGGGCACGAACACTGAAGCTTTCTTT. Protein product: CSVGREGTNTEAFF.

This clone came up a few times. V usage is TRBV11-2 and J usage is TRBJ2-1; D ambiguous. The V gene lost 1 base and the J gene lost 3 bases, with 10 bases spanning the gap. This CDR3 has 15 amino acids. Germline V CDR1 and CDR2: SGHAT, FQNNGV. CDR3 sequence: CASSLGLVSYNEQFF. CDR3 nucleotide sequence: TGTGCCAGCAGCTTAGGGCTAGTGAGCTACAATGAGCAGTTCTTC. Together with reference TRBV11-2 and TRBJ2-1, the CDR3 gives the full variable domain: EAGVAQSPRYKIIEKRQSVAFWCNPISGHATLYWYQQILGQGPKLLIQFQNNGVVDDSQLPKDRFSAERLKGVDSTLKIQPAKLEDSAVYLCASSLGLVSYNEQFFGPGTRLTVL.

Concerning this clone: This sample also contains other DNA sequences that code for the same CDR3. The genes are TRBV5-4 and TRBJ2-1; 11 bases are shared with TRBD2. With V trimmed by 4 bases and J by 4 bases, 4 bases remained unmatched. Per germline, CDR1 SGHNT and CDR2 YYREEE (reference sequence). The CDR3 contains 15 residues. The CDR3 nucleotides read TGTGCCAGCAGCCCGACTAGCGGGACTTACAATGAGCAGTTCTTC. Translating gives CASSPTSGTYNEQFF.